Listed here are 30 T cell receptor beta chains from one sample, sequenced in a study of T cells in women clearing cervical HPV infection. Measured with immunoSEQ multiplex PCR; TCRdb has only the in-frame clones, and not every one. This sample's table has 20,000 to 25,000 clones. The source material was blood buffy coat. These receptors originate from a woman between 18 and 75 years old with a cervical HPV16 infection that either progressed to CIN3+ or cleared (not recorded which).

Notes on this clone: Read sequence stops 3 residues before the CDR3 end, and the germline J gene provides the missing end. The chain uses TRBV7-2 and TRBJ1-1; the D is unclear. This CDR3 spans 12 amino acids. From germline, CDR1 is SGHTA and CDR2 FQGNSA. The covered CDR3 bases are TGTGCCAGCAGCTTAGTAGGGTATGGC. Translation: CASSLVGYG. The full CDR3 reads CASSLVGYGAFF.

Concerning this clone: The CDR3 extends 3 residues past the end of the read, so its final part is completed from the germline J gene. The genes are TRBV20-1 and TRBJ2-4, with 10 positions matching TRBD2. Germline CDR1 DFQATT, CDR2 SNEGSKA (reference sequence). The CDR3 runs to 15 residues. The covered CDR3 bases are TGCAGTGCTACCCCCGGGACTAGCGAATGGGAGACT. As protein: CSATPGTSEWET. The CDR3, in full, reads CSATPGTSEWETQYF.

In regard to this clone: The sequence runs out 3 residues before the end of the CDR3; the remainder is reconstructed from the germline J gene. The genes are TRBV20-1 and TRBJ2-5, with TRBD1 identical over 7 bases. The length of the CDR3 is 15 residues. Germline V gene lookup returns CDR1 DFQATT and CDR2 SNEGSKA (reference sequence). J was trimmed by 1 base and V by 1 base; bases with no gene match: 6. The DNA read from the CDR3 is TGCAGTGCTAGAGTCACCGGGACAGTCCAAGAGACC. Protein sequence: CSARVTGTVQET. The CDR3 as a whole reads CSARVTGTVQETQYF.

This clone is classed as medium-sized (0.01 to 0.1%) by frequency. The part of the CDR3 DNA that was read is TGTGCCAGCAGCGCGGGAGGGATTCAAGAGACC. This translates into CASSAGGIQET. The whole CDR3 is CASSAGGIQETQYF. This rearrangement joins TRBV7-9 to TRBJ2-5; 9 nucleotides line up with TRBD2. The read halts 3 residues ahead of the CDR3 end, with the missing end drawn from the germline J gene. After removal of 5 bases from V and 2 bases from J, the junction contained 3 bases not matched to a gene. The CDR3 is 14 residues long. The germline CDR1 and CDR2 sequences are SEHNR and FQNEAQ (reference sequence).

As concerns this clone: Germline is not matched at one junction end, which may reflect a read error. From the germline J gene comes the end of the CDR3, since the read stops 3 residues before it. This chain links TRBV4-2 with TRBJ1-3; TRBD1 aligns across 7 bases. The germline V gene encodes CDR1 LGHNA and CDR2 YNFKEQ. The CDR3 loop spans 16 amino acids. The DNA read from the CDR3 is TGCGCCAGCAGCCTAACAGACAGGGACCCTGGAAACACC. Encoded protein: CASSLTDRDPGNT. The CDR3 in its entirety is CASSLTDRDPGNTIYF.

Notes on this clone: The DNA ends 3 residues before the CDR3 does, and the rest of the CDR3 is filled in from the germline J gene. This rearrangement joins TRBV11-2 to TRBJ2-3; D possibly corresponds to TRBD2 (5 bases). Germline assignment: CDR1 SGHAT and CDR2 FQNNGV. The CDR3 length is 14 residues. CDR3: CASSLATIGETQYF. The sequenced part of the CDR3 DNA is TGTGCCAGCAGCCTCGCCACGATCGGGGAGACG.

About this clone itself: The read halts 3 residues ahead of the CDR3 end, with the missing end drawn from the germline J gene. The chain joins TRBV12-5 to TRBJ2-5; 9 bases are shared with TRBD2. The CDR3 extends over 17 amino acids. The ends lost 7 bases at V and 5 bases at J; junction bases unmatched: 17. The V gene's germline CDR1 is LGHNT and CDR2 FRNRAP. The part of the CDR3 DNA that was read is TGTGCTAGTGCCCCTGGGTTTAGCGGGAGTTTCGGGGAGACC. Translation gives CASAPGFSGSFGET. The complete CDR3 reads CASAPGFSGSFGETQYF.

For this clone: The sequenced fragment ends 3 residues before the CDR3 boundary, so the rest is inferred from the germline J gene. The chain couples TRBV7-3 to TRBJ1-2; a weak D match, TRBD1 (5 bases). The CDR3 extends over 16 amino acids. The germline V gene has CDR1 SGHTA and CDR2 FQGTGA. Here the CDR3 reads CASSLLAGEKTDTYTF. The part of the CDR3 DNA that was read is TGTGCCAGCAGCTTACTAGCGGGAGAGAAGACAGATACC. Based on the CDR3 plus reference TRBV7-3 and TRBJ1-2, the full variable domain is GAGVSQTPSNKVTEKGKYVELRCDPISGHTALYWYRQSLGQGPEFLIYFQGTGAADDSGLPNDRFFAVRPEGSVSTLKIQRTERGDSAVYLCASSLLAGEKTDTYTFGSGTRLTVV.

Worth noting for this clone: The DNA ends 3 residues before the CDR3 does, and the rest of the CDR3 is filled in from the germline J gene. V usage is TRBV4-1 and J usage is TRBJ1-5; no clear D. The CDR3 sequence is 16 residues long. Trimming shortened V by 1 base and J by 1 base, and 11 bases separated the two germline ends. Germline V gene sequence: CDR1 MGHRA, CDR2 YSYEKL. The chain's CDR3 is CASSQVGGLSNQPQHF. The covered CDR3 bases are TGCGCCAGCAGCCAAGTAGGTGGGCTGAGCAATCAGCCC.

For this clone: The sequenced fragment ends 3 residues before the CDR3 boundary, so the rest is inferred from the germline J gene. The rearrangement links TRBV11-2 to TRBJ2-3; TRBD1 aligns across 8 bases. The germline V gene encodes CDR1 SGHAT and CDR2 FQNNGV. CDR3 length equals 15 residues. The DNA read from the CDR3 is TGTGCCAGCAGCTTACAGGGGGCGTACCGGGAGACG. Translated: CASSLQGAYRET. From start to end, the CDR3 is CASSLQGAYRETQYF. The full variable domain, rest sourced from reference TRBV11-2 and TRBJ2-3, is EAGVAQSPRYKIIEKRQSVAFWCNPISGHATLYWYQQILGQGPKLLIQFQNNGVVDDSQLPKDRFSAERLKGVDSTLKIQPAKLEDSAVYLCASSLQGAYRETQYFGPGTRLTVL.

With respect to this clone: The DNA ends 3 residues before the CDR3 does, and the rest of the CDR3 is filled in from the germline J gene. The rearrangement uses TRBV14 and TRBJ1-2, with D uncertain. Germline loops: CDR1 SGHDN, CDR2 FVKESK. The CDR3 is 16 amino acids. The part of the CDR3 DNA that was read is TGTGCCAGCAGCCTAACCTTTGGTTTGGCCAAAAACATC. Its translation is CASSLTFGLAKNI. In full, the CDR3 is CASSLTFGLAKNIYTF.

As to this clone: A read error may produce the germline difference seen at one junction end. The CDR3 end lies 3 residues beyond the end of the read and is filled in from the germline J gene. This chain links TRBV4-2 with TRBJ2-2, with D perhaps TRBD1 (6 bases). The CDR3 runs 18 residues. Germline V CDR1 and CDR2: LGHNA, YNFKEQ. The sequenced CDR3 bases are TGCGCCAGCAGCCAAGATCGTCTGGGGGCTGCGAACACCGGGGAG. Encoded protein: CASSQDRLGAANTGE. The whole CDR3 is CASSQDRLGAANTGELFF.

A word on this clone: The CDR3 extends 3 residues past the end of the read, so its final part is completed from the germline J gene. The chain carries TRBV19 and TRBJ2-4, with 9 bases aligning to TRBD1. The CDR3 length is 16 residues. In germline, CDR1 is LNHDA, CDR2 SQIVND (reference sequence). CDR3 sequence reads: CASRRTGDPSNYGQYF. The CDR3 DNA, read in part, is TGTGCCAGTAGGAGGACAGGGGATCCCTCTAACTATGGT.

The CDR3 bases that were read are TGTGCCAGTAGTATACTAGCGGGTATTACGAACACCGGGGAG. Amino acid sequence: CASSILAGITNTGE. The complete CDR3 protein is CASSILAGITNTGELFF. The genes are TRBV19 and TRBJ2-2, with 8 positions matching TRBD2. The CDR3 is cut off 3 residues early in the read; its end comes from the germline J gene. Losses at the gene ends were 2 bases for V and 0 bases for J; bases not matched to a gene: 5. In germline, CDR1 is LNHDA, CDR2 SQIVND (reference sequence). The CDR3 runs 17 residues. Variable domain in full (rest from reference TRBV19 and TRBJ2-2): DGGITQSPKYLFRKEGQNVTLSCEQNLNHDAMYWYRQDPGQGLRLIYYSQIVNDFQKGDIAEGYSVSREKKESFPLTVTSAQKNPTAFYLCASSILAGITNTGELFFGEGSRLTVL.

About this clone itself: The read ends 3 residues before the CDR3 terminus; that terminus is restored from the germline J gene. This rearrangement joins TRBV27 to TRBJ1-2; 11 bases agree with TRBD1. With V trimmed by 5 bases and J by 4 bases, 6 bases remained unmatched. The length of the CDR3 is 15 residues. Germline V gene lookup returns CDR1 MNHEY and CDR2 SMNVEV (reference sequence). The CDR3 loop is CASSQGQGASYGYTF. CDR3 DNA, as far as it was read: TGTGCCAGCAGTCAAGGACAGGGGGCCTCCTATGGC.

The DNA read from the CDR3 is TGTGCCAGCAGCTTAAGGACTGAAGAGACG. Translation: CASSLRTEET. The full CDR3 protein is CASSLRTEETQYF. V gene TRBV7-2 combines with J gene TRBJ2-3, with a tentative D call TRBD2 (5 bases). The sequenced fragment ends 3 residues before the CDR3 boundary, so the rest is inferred from the germline J gene. CDR1 is SGHTA and CDR2 is FQGNSA in the germline V gene. The CDR3 sequence is 13 residues long.

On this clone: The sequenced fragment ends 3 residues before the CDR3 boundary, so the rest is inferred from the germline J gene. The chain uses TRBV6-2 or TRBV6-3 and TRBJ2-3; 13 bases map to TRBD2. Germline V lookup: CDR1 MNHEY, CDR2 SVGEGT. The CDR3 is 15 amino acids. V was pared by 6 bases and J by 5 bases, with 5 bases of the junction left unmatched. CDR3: CASRRLAGGLDTQYF. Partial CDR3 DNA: TGTGCCAGCAGAAGACTAGCGGGAGGATTAGATACG.

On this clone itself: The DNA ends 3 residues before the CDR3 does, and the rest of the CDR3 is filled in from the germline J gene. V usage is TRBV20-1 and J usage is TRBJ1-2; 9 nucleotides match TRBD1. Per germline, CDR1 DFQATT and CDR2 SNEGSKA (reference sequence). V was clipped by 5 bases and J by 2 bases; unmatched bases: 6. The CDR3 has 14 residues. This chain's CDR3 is CSAYSGTGNYGYTF. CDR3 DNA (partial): TGCAGTGCTTACTCGGGGACAGGGAACTATGGC.

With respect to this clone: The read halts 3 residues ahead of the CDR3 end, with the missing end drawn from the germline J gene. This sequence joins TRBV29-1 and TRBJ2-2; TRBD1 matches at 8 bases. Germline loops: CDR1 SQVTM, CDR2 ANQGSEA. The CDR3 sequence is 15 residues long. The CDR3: CSVGTGSSGANVLFF. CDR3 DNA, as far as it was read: TGCAGCGTTGGGACAGGGTCTTCTGGGGCCAACGTG.

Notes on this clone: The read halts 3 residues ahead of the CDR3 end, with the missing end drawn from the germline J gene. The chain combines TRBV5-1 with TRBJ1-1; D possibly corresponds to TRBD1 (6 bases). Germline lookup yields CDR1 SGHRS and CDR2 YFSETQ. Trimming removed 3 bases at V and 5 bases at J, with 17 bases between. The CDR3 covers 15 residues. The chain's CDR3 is CASSSRGASGTEAFF. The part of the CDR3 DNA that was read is TGCGCCAGCAGCTCCAGGGGCGCCTCGGGAACTGAA.

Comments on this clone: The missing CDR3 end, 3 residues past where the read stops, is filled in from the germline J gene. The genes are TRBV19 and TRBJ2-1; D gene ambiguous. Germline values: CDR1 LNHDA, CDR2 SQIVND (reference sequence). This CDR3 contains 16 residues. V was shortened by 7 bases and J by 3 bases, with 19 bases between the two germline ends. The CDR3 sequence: CASTLVATMVYNEQFF. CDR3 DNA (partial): TGTGCCAGTACCCTCGTGGCGACAATGGTCTACAATGAG.

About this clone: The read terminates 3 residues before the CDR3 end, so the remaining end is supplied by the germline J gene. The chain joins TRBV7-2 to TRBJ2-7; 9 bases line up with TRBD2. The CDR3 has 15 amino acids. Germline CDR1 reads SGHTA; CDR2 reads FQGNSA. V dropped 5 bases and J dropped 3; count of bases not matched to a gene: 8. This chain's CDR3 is CASSQASGTIYEQYF. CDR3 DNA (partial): TGTGCCAGCAGCCAAGCTAGCGGGACGATCTACGAG.

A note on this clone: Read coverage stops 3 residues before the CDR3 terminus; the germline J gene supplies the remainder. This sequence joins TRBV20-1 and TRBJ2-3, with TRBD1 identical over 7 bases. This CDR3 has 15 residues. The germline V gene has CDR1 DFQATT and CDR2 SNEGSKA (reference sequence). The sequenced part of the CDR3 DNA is TGCAGTGCTAGAGTCACCGGGACAGTCCAAGAGACG. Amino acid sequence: CSARVTGTVQET. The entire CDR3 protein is CSARVTGTVQETQYF.

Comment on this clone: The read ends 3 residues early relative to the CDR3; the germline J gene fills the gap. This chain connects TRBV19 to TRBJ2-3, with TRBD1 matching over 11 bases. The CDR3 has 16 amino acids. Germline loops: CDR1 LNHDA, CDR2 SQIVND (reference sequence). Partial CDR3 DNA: TGTGCCAGTAGCCTACCCGGGACAGGGGGGACTGTGACG. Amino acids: CASSLPGTGGTVT. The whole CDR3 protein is CASSLPGTGGTVTQYF.

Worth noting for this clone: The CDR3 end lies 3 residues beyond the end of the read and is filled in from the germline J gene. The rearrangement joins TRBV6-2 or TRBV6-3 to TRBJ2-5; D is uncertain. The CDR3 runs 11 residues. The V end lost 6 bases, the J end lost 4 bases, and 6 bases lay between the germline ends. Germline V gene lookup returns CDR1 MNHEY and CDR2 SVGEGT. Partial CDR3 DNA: TGTGCCAGCAGCACCGGAGAGACC. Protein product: CASSTGET. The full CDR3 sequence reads CASSTGETQYF.

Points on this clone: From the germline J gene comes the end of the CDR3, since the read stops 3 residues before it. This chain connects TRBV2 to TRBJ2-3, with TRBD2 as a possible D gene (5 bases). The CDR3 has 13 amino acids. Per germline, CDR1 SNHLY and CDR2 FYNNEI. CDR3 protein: CASRTDLSQPQYF. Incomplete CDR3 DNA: TGTGCCAGCAGGACGGACTTATCCCAGCCG.

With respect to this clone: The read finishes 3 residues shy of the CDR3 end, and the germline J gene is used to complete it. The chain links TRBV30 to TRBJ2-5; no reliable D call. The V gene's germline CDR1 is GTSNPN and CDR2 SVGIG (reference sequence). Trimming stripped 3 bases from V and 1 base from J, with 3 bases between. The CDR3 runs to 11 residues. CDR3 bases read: TGTGCCTGGAGCGTCCAAGAGACC. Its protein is CAWSVQET. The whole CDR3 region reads CAWSVQETQYF.

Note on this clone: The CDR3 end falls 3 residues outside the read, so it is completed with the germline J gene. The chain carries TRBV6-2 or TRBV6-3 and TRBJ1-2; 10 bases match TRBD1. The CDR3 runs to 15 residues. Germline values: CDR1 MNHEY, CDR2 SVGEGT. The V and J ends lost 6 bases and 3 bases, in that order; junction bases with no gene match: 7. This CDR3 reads CASRSGQGRYYGYTF. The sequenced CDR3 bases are TGTGCCAGCAGATCGGGACAGGGGAGGTACTATGGC.

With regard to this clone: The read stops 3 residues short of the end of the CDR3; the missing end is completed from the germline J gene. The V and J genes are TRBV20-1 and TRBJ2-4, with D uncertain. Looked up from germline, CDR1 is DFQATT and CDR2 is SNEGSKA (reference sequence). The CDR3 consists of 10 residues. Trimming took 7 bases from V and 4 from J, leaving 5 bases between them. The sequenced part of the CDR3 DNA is TGCAGTGTCCCTAAAAACATT. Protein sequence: CSVPKNI. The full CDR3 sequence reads CSVPKNIQYF.

The CDR3 spells CASISGQVTDTQYF. The CDR3 DNA, read in part, is TGTGCCAGCATTTCAGGACAGGTCACAGATACG. The chain uses TRBV6-2 or TRBV6-3 and TRBJ2-3; TRBD1 aligns across 7 bases. Read sequence stops 3 residues before the CDR3 end, and the germline J gene provides the missing end. The germline gives CDR1 MNHEY, CDR2 SVGEGT. The length of the CDR3 is 14 residues. Trimming took 7 bases from V and 2 from J; bases not matched to a gene: 6.